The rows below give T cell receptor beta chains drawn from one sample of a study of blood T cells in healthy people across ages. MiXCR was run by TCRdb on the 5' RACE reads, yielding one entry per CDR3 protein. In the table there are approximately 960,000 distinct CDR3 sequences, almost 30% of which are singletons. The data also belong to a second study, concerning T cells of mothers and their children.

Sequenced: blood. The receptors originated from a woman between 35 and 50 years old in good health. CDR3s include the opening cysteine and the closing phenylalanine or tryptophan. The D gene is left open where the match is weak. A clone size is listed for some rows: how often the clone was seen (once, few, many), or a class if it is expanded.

DNA: TGTGCCAGCGGCGTAATGGGAGGAGGAGATACGCAGTATTTT
CDR3: CASGVMGGGDTQYF
D: .
V: TRBV9
size: .
J: TRBJ2-3
length: 14

DNA: TGCAGTGCTATGGGTTCTAGGGGTCCCTTATACAATGAGCAGTTCTTC
CDR3: CSAMGSRGPLYNEQFF
D: .
V: TRBV20-1
size: .
J: TRBJ2-1
length: 16

DNA: TGCGCCAGCAGCCATCCAGGGTACGGGGACACTGAAGCTTTCTTT
CDR3: CASSHPGYGDTEAFF
D: .
V: TRBV5-1
size: .
J: TRBJ1-1
length: 15

DNA: TGTGCCAGCAGGGACACAGGGGGAACCGAGCAGTACTTC
CDR3: CASRDTGGTEQYF
D: TRBD1
V: TRBV9
size: .
J: TRBJ2-7
length: 13

DNA: TGTGCCAGCAGCTACGACAGCCACACAGATACGCAGTATTTT
CDR3: CASSYDSHTDTQYF
D: .
V: TRBV7-3
size: many
J: TRBJ2-3
length: 14

DNA: TGTGCCAGCAGCTGGGCGGGGGGGCCCCGGGATACGCAGTATTTT
CDR3: CASSWAGGPRDTQYF
D: TRBD2
V: TRBV7-2
size: few
J: TRBJ2-3
length: 15

DNA: TGTGCCAGCACCCCGGGGACAGGAGCCCCCTACGAGCAGTACTTC
CDR3: CASTPGTGAPYEQYF
D: TRBD1
V: TRBV28
size: few
J: TRBJ2-7
length: 15

DNA: TGTGCCAGCAGTCAACTGGCGCGGGGGGATTCACCCCTCCACTTT
CDR3: CASSQLARGDSPLHF
D: .
V: TRBV28
size: .
J: TRBJ1-6
length: 15

DNA: TGTGCCAGCAGAATACCGGGACTGGATTACACAGATACGCAGTATTTT
CDR3: CASRIPGLDYTDTQYF
D: .
V: TRBV7-2
size: .
J: TRBJ2-3
length: 16

DNA: TGCAGCGTTGACGCTGGGCCAACCTACGAGCAGTACTTC
CDR3: CSVDAGPTYEQYF
D: .
V: TRBV29-1
size: few
J: TRBJ2-7
length: 13

DNA: TGTGCCAGCAGCCCCCAGGTACAGAAAAGGGGCGAGCAGTACTTC
CDR3: CASSPQVQKRGEQYF
D: .
V: TRBV9
size: many
J: TRBJ2-7
length: 15

DNA: TGTGCCAGCAGCTTTAGGACTAGCGGGGGGGAGCAGTTCTTC
CDR3: CASSFRTSGGEQFF
D: TRBD2
V: TRBV5-5
size: many
J: TRBJ2-1
length: 14

DNA: TGTGCCAGCAGTTTACAGGCAATTTTCTACAATGAGCAGTTCTTC
CDR3: CASSLQAIFYNEQFF
D: .
V: TRBV28
size: .
J: TRBJ2-1
length: 15

DNA: TGTGCCAGCAGCTTAGACAGGTTCAACGAGCAGTACTTC
CDR3: CASSLDRFNEQYF
D: .
V: TRBV7-3
size: many
J: TRBJ2-7
length: 13

DNA: TGTGCCAGCCGTTCCGGGACAGGGCGCTACGAGCAGTACTTC
CDR3: CASRSGTGRYEQYF
D: TRBD1
V: TRBV7-8
size: many
J: TRBJ2-7
length: 14

DNA: TGTGCCAGCAGCTTAGCCCCCCTGAGTAGCGGGGGCTACGAGCAGTACTTC
CDR3: CASSLAPLSSGGYEQYF
D: TRBD2
V: TRBV7-2
size: few
J: TRBJ2-7
length: 17

DNA: TGCGCCAGCAGCTTGGCCCAAGGGACAGCCATCAGCACAGATACGCAGTATTTT
CDR3: CASSLAQGTAISTDTQYF
D: TRBD1
V: TRBV5-1
size: few
J: TRBJ2-3
length: 18

DNA: TGTGCCAACAGTTACGACAGGGTAGACACCGGGGAGCTGTTTTTT
CDR3: CANSYDRVDTGELFF
D: TRBD1
V: TRBV6-6
size: .
J: TRBJ2-2
length: 15

DNA: TGTGCCAGCAGTCCCCGCACACTAGCGGGGATATACAATGAGCAGTTCTTC
CDR3: CASSPRTLAGIYNEQFF
D: TRBD2
V: TRBV27
size: .
J: TRBJ2-1
length: 17

DNA: TGCGCCAGCAGCCTGGACCCGAAATATGGCTACACCTTC
CDR3: CASSLDPKYGYTF
D: .
V: TRBV5-1
size: .
J: TRBJ1-2
length: 13

DNA: TGTGCCAGCAGTTTCGGGACAACCACTGAAGCTTTCTTT
CDR3: CASSFGTTTEAFF
D: .
V: TRBV12-3/TRBV12-4
size: once
J: TRBJ1-1
length: 13

DNA: TGTGCCAGCAGCCTGGGTCGGCAGTCTGGAGCTTTCTTT
CDR3: CASSLGRQSGAFF
D: .
V: TRBV13
size: .
J: TRBJ1-1
length: 13

DNA: TGCAGCGTCCGACAGAGTGGAAACACCATATATTTT
CDR3: CSVRQSGNTIYF
D: .
V: TRBV29-1
size: few
J: TRBJ1-3
length: 12

DNA: TGTGCCAGCAGCCCCGGTCTTCTAGCAGTCACAGATACGCAGTATTTT
CDR3: CASSPGLLAVTDTQYF
D: .
V: TRBV7-9
size: .
J: TRBJ2-3
length: 16

DNA: TGTGCCAGCAGTGAACGAAGAGGGGAATACTGTGGCTACACCTTC
CDR3: CASSERRGEYCGYTF
D: .
V: TRBV2
size: once
J: TRBJ1-2
length: 15

DNA: TGCGCCAGCAGCGGCGGACTAGCGGGGACAGATACGCAGTATTTT
CDR3: CASSGGLAGTDTQYF
D: TRBD2
V: TRBV2
size: .
J: TRBJ2-3
length: 15

DNA: TGCAGCGTTGAAGGGCCAGGGTACGGGACTGAAGCTTTCTTT
CDR3: CSVEGPGYGTEAFF
D: .
V: TRBV29-1
size: few
J: TRBJ1-1
length: 14

DNA: TGTGCCAGCAAGACAGGACAGTTCTTTAATTCACCCCTCCACTTT
CDR3: CASKTGQFFNSPLHF
D: .
V: TRBV27
size: few
J: TRBJ1-6
length: 15

DNA: TGTGCCAGCAGTGATGGGTATGTTAGCAATCAGCCCCAGCATTTT
CDR3: CASSDGYVSNQPQHF
D: .
V: TRBV2
size: .
J: TRBJ1-5
length: 15

DNA: TGCAGTGCTAGAGATCACGGACGGCGTAGCACAGATACGCAGTATTTT
CDR3: CSARDHGRRSTDTQYF
D: .
V: TRBV20-1
size: few
J: TRBJ2-3
length: 16

DNA: TGCAGTGCTTCCCCCGACAATCAGGCGCGCACTGAAGCTTTCTTT
CDR3: CSASPDNQARTEAFF
D: .
V: TRBV20-1
size: few
J: TRBJ1-1
length: 15

DNA: TGTGCCAGCATAAATGCAGGCGTCTATGGCTACACCTTC
CDR3: CASINAGVYGYTF
D: .
V: TRBV5-6
size: .
J: TRBJ1-2
length: 13

DNA: TGTGCCAGCAGCCAGAGCAGGAGCCCAAATCAGCCCCAGCATTTT
CDR3: CASSQSRSPNQPQHF
D: .
V: TRBV3-1
size: few
J: TRBJ1-5
length: 15

DNA: TGCAGCGTTGACGGGGGGACTAGCGGGGGCCTGAGCTCCTACGAGCAGTACTTC
CDR3: CSVDGGTSGGLSSYEQYF
D: TRBD2
V: TRBV29-1
size: many
J: TRBJ2-7
length: 18

DNA: TGTGCCAGCAGCGTGGGGACTAGCAAGTACGAGCAGTACTTC
CDR3: CASSVGTSKYEQYF
D: TRBD2
V: TRBV9
size: many
J: TRBJ2-7
length: 14

DNA: TGTGCCAGCAGCGTAGAGGGGGACGGGAATCAAGAGACCCAGTACTTC
CDR3: CASSVEGDGNQETQYF
D: .
V: TRBV9
size: many
J: TRBJ2-5
length: 16

DNA: TGTGCCAGCAGCCAAGATCCGGCCAGGACAATTCCCTACGAGCAGTACTTC
CDR3: CASSQDPARTIPYEQYF
D: .
V: TRBV4-2
size: once
J: TRBJ2-7
length: 17

DNA: TGCGCCAGCAGCCAAGTGGAGATGAGCTCCTATAATTCACCCCTCCACTTT
CDR3: CASSQVEMSSYNSPLHF
D: .
V: TRBV4-3
size: many
J: TRBJ1-6
length: 17

DNA: TGTGCCAGCAGTGTAGAGGGCCCGAACACTGAAGCTTTCTTT
CDR3: CASSVEGPNTEAFF
D: .
V: TRBV2
size: .
J: TRBJ1-1
length: 14

DNA: TGTGCCAGCAGTCCGCCGGGACAGGGGGTTGGGCACTACTTC
CDR3: CASSPPGQGVGHYF
D: TRBD1
V: TRBV12-3/TRBV12-4
size: .
J: TRBJ2-7
length: 14

DNA: TGTGCCAGCAGCCAAGATAGAATCAGAGGAGAGACCCAGTACTTC
CDR3: CASSQDRIRGETQYF
D: .
V: TRBV14
size: few
J: TRBJ2-5
length: 15

DNA: TGTGCCAGCAGTTCCCGGACAGGGGGCATGGACTTC
CDR3: CASSSRTGGMDF
D: TRBD1
V: TRBV6-2/TRBV6-3
size: few
J: TRBJ2-4
length: 12